Presented here are 5 T cell receptor beta chains from one specimen sequenced in a study of graft-versus-host responses after intestinal transplantation. The protocol was immunoSEQ multiplex PCR, while the TCRdb copy is restricted to in-frame clones and leaves out a portion. This sample has 45,000 to 60,000 clones, with approximately 95% found just once. Antigens of these TCRs are unknown. The sequences come from unstimulated CD8+ T cells sorted from spleen or lymph node cells, collected before transplant. These receptors all come from a human donor who was the organ donor for an intestinal transplant.

CDR3 nucleotide sequence: TGTGCCAGCAGGTTTATATCCGGGGACAATCAGCCCCAGCATTTT. Its protein is CASRFISGDNQPQHF. This sequence joins TRBV27 and TRBJ1-5; D ambiguous. The length of the CDR3 is 15 residues. Trimming took 6 bases from V and 3 from J, leaving 15 bases between them. The V gene's germline CDR1 is MNHEY and CDR2 SMNVEV (reference sequence).

The rearrangement joins TRBV4-1 to TRBJ2-7; D may match TRBD1 or TRBD2 (5 bases each). V was cut by 2 bases and J by 6 bases, with 11 bases left in between. The germline CDR1 and CDR2 sequences are MGHRA and YSYEKL. The CDR3 sequence is 13 residues long. The CDR3 spells CASSQRDVGEQYF. In DNA, the CDR3 is TGCGCCAGCAGCCAAAGGGACGTAGGCGAGCAGTACTTC.

The CDR3: CAIRRTGGVYTEAFF. The CDR3 DNA sequence: TGTGCCATCAGAAGGACAGGGGGGGTGTACACTGAAGCTTTCTTT. The V gene is TRBV10-3, the J gene TRBJ1-1, with 10 bases that match TRBD1. Losses at the gene ends were 6 bases for V and 3 bases for J; bases not matched to a gene: 7. CDR3 length: 15 amino acids. Germline V lookup: CDR1 ENHRY, CDR2 SYGVKD.

Written as DNA, the CDR3 is TGTGCCAGCAGCTTTCAATCACGGACTGACGAAGAGACCCAGTACTTC. It specifies CASSFQSRTDEETQYF. This sequence joins TRBV7-9 and TRBJ2-5; D perhaps matches TRBD2 (5 bases). Trimming stripped 3 bases from V and 3 bases from J, with 17 bases between. CDR1 and CDR2 from the germline V gene are SEHNR and FQNEAQ (reference sequence). The CDR3 sequence is 16 residues long.

The gene calls are TRBV7-8 and TRBJ2-1; D is possibly TRBD2 (7 bases). The CDR3 sequence is 17 residues long. CDR1 and CDR2 from the germline V gene are SGHVS and FQNEAQ. Trimming removed 2 bases from V and 5 bases from J, with 19 bases in between. This CDR3 is CASSLSGPAGANNEQFF. The CDR3, as DNA: TGTGCCAGCAGCTTAAGTGGTCCTGCGGGGGCAAACAATGAGCAGTTCTTC. The full variable domain, in which reference TRBV7-8 and TRBJ2-1 provide the parts outside the CDR3, is GAGVSQSPRYKVAKRGQDVALRCDPISGHVSLFWYQQALGQGPEFLTYFQNEAQLDKSGLPSDRFFAERPEGSVSTLKIQRTQQEDSAVYLCASSLSGPAGANNEQFFGPGTRLTVL.